One and the same sample provided the 16 T cell receptor beta chains below, sequenced in a study of shared T cell receptors in the human thymus. Measured with immunoSEQ multiplex PCR; TCRdb has only the in-frame clones, and not every one. The table lists hundreds of thousands of clones, around 87% of them singletons. The same data also went into a second study, on human thymus T cells.

The specimen sequenced was thymocytes. The receptor source for this set is a boy under three years old with a congenital heart defect.

The chain carries TRBV5-8 and TRBJ2-5, with D uncertain. The CDR3 loop spans 14 amino acids. V lost 0 bases and J 0 bases, leaving 6 bases between the germline ends. Germline V gene data show CDR1 as SGHTS and CDR2 as YDEGEE. The CDR3 is CASSLVRDQETQYF. CDR3 bases: TGTGCCAGCAGCTTGGTTCGGGACCAAGAGACCCAGTACTTC.

V and J are TRBV14 and TRBJ1-2; D remains ambiguous. Deletions cut 2 bases from V and 3 bases from J, with 25 bases between. The CDR3 covers 19 residues. Germline CDR1 SGHDN, CDR2 FVKESK. The DNA for the CDR3 is TGTGCCAGCAGCCAACCTATCCGGGGAGACTCCTCGCGCGACTATGGCTACACCTTC. This sequence encodes CASSQPIRGDSSRDYGYTF.

J is TRBJ1-2 and V is TRBV28; 10 positions match TRBD1. In germline, CDR1 is MDHEN, CDR2 SYDVKM. The CDR3 has 15 amino acids. The ends lost 3 bases at V and 8 bases at J; junction bases unmatched: 9. The CDR3 nucleotides are TGTGCCAGCAGTTTCCGGGACAGGGGTATTTCGGGCTACACCTTC. This encodes CASSFRDRGISGYTF.

The CDR3 nucleotides are TGTGCCAGCAGCTTCTCGTTGTTCGGGGGGGACACTGAAGCTTTCTTT. Translating gives CASSFSLFGGDTEAFF. The V gene is TRBV7-2, the J gene TRBJ1-1, with a possible D match to TRBD1 (5 bases). The CDR3 consists of 16 residues. In germline, CDR1 is SGHTA, CDR2 FQGNSA. V was clipped by 3 bases and J by 3 bases, with 17 bases between them.

This rearrangement joins TRBV4-2 to TRBJ1-5; D possibly corresponds to TRBD1 (6 bases). Per germline, CDR1 LGHNA and CDR2 YNFKEQ. V shed 5 bases and J shed 5 bases, with 19 bases lying between them. This CDR3 is built from 16 residues. The CDR3 loop is CASSTVTTGADQPQHF. CDR3 sequence (DNA): TGTGCCAGCAGCACGGTGACGACAGGAGCCGATCAGCCCCAGCATTTT.

The chain employs TRBV2 and TRBJ2-3; 8 bases align to TRBD2. The germline V gene encodes CDR1 SNHLY and CDR2 FYNNEI. The CDR3 covers 15 residues. V lost 8 bases and J lost 0; bases outside the gene matches: 7. The CDR3 reads CASRGAGESTDTQYF. CDR3 in DNA: TGTGCCAGCCGAGGAGCGGGGGAGAGCACAGATACGCAGTATTTT. Looking up the rest from reference TRBV2 and TRBJ2-3 gives the full variable domain: EPEVTQTPSHQVTQMGQEVILRCVPISNHLYFYWYRQILGQKVEFLVSFYNNEISEKSEIFDDQFSVERPDGSNFTLKIRSTKLEDSAMYFCASRGAGESTDTQYFGPGTRLTVL.

V and J are TRBV18 and TRBJ2-7, with TRBD2 as a possible D gene (6 bases). Germline V gene lookup returns CDR1 KGHSH and CDR2 LQKENI. The CDR3 runs 15 residues. The germline V and J ends were trimmed by 3 bases and 7 bases, with 19 bases remaining between them. In nucleotides, the CDR3 is TGTGCCAGCTCACCTTCGGGGGAGTCCCCTGGAGAGCAGTACTTC. Translation gives CASSPSGESPGEQYF.

Notes on this clone: Additional DNA sequences in this sample encode the identical CDR3. The rearrangement uses TRBV7-9 and TRBJ1-5, with D possibly TRBD1 on 5 matching bases. Germline V lookup: CDR1 SEHNR, CDR2 FQNEAQ (reference sequence). This CDR3 comprises 13 residues. V was trimmed by 5 bases and J by 6 bases, leaving 11 bases between them. CDR3 sequence: CASSLSGGQPQHF. CDR3 nucleotides: TGTGCCAGCAGCCTAAGCGGGGGTCAGCCCCAGCATTTT.

Comments on this clone: This same CDR3 is encoded by further DNA sequences in the sample. The chain links TRBV5-1 to TRBJ2-5; a possible D gene is TRBD1 (5 bases). V shed 1 base and J shed 2 bases, with 6 bases lying between them. This CDR3 contains 13 residues. In germline, CDR1 is SGHRS, CDR2 YFSETQ. As DNA, the CDR3 is TGCGCCAGCAGCTTGCAGGGACAAGAGACCCAGTACTTC. Translating gives CASSLQGQETQYF.

This clone was counted once. The J gene is TRBJ1-2, the V gene TRBV6-5; 10 nucleotides align to TRBD1. This CDR3 has 15 residues. The J segment lost 8 bases and the V segment lost 2 bases, leaving 8 bases of the junction unmatched. Germline V gives CDR1 MNHEY, CDR2 SVGAGI. CDR3 amino acids: CASSYLGGQGEGYTF. As DNA, the CDR3 is TGTGCCAGCAGTTACCTCGGAGGACAGGGGGAAGGCTACACCTTC.

The CDR3 DNA is TGTGCCAGCAGTTTATCGCAGGGCGGAGATACGCAGTATTTT. The encoded protein is CASSLSQGGDTQYF. V gene TRBV28 combines with J gene TRBJ2-3, with TRBD1 as a possible D gene (5 bases). CDR3 length: 14 amino acids. Trimming pared 1 base from V and 5 bases from J, leaving 10 bases between. Germline loops: CDR1 MDHEN, CDR2 SYDVKM.

On this clone: Distinct nucleotide sequences in the sample also encode this CDR3. The gene calls are TRBV29-1 and TRBJ2-5, with a weak D call TRBD1 (7 bases). Trimming cost V 4 bases and J 4 bases, with 10 bases left between them. Germline values: CDR1 SQVTM, CDR2 ANQGSEA. The CDR3 length is 12 residues. For the CDR3, the DNA is TGCAGCGTTGGGCAGGGGGGAGAGACCCAGTACTTC. Amino acid sequence: CSVGQGGETQYF.

This chain connects TRBV2 to TRBJ2-1, with D hard to call. The germline V gene encodes CDR1 SNHLY and CDR2 FYNNEI. Trimming cost V 5 bases and J 0 bases, with 5 bases left between them. The CDR3 is made up of 13 amino acids. CDR3 sequence (DNA): TGTGCCAGCAGTCGGAGCTCCTACAATGAGCAGTTCTTC. Protein: CASSRSSYNEQFF.

The chain couples TRBV2 to TRBJ2-7; no clear D. The CDR3 is made up of 15 amino acids. The germline CDR1 and CDR2 sequences are SNHLY and FYNNEI. V was trimmed by 4 bases and J by 2 bases, leaving 15 bases between them. CDR3 protein: CASSAAAPGTYEQYF. The CDR3 region has the DNA TGTGCCAGCAGTGCGGCAGCTCCAGGAACCTACGAGCAGTACTTC.

V and J are TRBV14 and TRBJ1-4; D call uncertain. Trimming cost V 4 bases and J 5 bases, with 5 bases left between them. Germline-derived CDR1 and CDR2 are SGHDN and FVKESK. This CDR3 has 12 residues. The CDR3 bases are TGTGCCAGCAGCCGGCACAATGAAAAACTGTTTTTT. As protein: CASSRHNEKLFF.

J is TRBJ1-1 and V is TRBV9; 7 positions match TRBD1. This CDR3 region has 16 residues. The germline gives CDR1 SGDLS, CDR2 YYNGEE. V shed 4 bases and J 6 bases; nucleotides not matched to a gene: 15. In DNA, the CDR3 is TGTGCCAGCAGCCTCCGACAGGGAATCCCTCCCGCTGAAGCTTTCTTT. Translating it yields CASSLRQGIPPAEAFF.